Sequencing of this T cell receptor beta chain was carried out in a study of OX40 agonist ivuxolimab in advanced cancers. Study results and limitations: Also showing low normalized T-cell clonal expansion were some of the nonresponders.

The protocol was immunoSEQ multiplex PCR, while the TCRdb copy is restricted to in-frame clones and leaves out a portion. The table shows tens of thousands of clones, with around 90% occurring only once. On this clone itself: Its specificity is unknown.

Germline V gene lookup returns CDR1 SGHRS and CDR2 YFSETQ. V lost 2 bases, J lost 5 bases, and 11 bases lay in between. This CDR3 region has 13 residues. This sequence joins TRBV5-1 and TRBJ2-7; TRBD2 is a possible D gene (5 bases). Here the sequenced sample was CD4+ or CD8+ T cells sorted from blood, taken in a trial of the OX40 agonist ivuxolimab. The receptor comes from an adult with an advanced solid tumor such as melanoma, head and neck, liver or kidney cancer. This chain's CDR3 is CASSLDPRDEQYF. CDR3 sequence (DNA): TGCGCCAGCAGCTTAGATCCGAGGGACGAGCAGTACTTC.